Presented here are 25 T cell receptor beta chains from one specimen sequenced in a study of shared clonotypes between healthy human individuals. Data came from immunoSEQ multiplex PCR; TCRdb stores just in-frame clones and leaves some out. This sample carries roughly 680,000 clones, roughly 72% of them seen once, and the ten largest clones take more than 1.5%. The specimen sequenced was memory CD4+ T cells sorted from blood. Subset noted: CD45RA-negative fraction. The receptor source for this set is a woman aged 25 to 45 in good health.

The chain employs TRBV5-1 and TRBJ2-3; the D gene is possibly TRBD1 (5 bases). This CDR3 contains 16 residues. Germline-derived CDR1 and CDR2 are SGHRS and YFSETQ. Trimming took off 4 bases at V and 1 base at J, with 16 bases between the two ends. The DNA of the CDR3 is TGCGCCAGCAGCAACTCCCAGGGTCCTGGCACAGATACGCAGTATTTT. It encodes CASSNSQGPGTDTQYF.

This rearrangement joins TRBV7-2 to TRBJ2-1; D is perhaps TRBD1 or TRBD2 (5 bases each). This CDR3 comprises 14 residues. V lost 11 bases and J 2 bases, leaving 16 bases between the germline ends. Germline values: CDR1 SGHTA, CDR2 FQGNSA. CDR3 nucleotides: TGTGCCGCCCGGGGCGGGTACACCTACAATGAGCAGTTCTTC. Its protein is CAARGGYTYNEQFF.

The chain is built from TRBV19 and TRBJ2-2, with D maybe TRBD1 (7 bases). V dropped 6 bases and J dropped 6 bases, with 17 bases sitting between them. The germline CDR1 and CDR2 sequences are LNHDA and SQIVND (reference sequence). The CDR3 is 15 residues long. CDR3 nucleotides: TGTGCCAGTAGACCCAGGGGGGCGGGTGCCGGGGAGCTGTTTTTT. Translated: CASRPRGAGAGELFF.

The chain employs TRBV18 and TRBJ1-5; no clear D gene. The CDR3 totals 15 residues. CDR1 and CDR2 (germline): KGHSH, LQKENI. V lost 4 bases and J 2 bases, leaving 12 bases between the germline ends. The DNA of the CDR3 is TGTGCCAGCTCACGGGAAGGTTTAGGCAATCAGCCCCAGCATTTT. Protein sequence: CASSREGLGNQPQHF.

This clone was detected only a few times. The identical CDR3 is also encoded by other nucleotide sequences in the sample. The chain has TRBV5-1 and TRBJ2-2, with D hard to call. CDR1 SGHRS and CDR2 YFSETQ come from the germline V gene. The V end was cut by 0 bases, the J end by 3 bases, with 3 bases between. The CDR3 extends over 13 amino acids. The CDR3 reads CASSLGDTGELFF. The CDR3 DNA is TGCGCCAGCAGCTTGGGCGACACCGGGGAGCTGTTTTTT.

The chain has TRBV6-5 and TRBJ1-4, with D perhaps TRBD1 (5 bases). This CDR3 is built from 16 residues. The germline V and J ends were trimmed by 0 bases and 2 bases, with 10 bases remaining between them. The germline V gene has CDR1 MNHEY and CDR2 SVGAGI. Here the CDR3 reads CASSYSTGATNEKLFF. CDR3 coding DNA: TGTGCCAGCAGTTACTCGACTGGGGCCACTAATGAAAAACTGTTTTTT.

The sample holds many counts of this clone. V usage is TRBV19 and J usage is TRBJ1-5; possibly TRBD1 for D (5 bases). This CDR3 spans 14 amino acids. The V end was cut by 6 bases, the J end by 5 bases, with 14 bases between. In germline, CDR1 is LNHDA, CDR2 SQIVND (reference sequence). CDR3 in amino acids: CASRLRGEHQPQHF. In DNA, the CDR3 is TGTGCCAGTAGACTCCGGGGGGAGCATCAGCCCCAGCATTTT.

This chain connects TRBV5-4 to TRBJ2-3; D may be TRBD1 (5 bases). This CDR3 comprises 15 residues. The V and J ends lost 6 bases and 3 bases respectively, with 17 bases between them. CDR1 and CDR2 from the germline V gene are SGHNT and YYREEE (reference sequence). This CDR3 is CASNLLGQGTDTQYF. DNA for the CDR3: TGTGCCAGCAACCTGCTGGGGCAAGGGACAGATACGCAGTATTTT.

The chain joins TRBV4-2 to TRBJ2-4, with 9 bases matching TRBD2. Germline assignment: CDR1 LGHNA and CDR2 YNFKEQ. The CDR3 loop spans 17 amino acids. Trimming at V came to 0 bases and at J to 2 bases, leaving 5 bases not matched to a gene. The CDR3, as DNA: TGTGCCAGCAGCCAAGACGTAGCGGGAGTCCCCAAAAACATTCAGTACTTC. It yields the protein CASSQDVAGVPKNIQYF.

The rearrangement joins TRBV7-3 to TRBJ2-3, with D hard to call. This CDR3 is 13 amino acids long. Trimming took off 4 bases at V and 2 bases at J, with 7 bases between the two ends. The germline V gene has CDR1 SGHTA and CDR2 FQGTGA. For the CDR3, the DNA is TGTGCCAGCAGCTCCACCATCACAGATACGCAGTATTTT. Its protein product is CASSSTITDTQYF. The full variable domain, its missing parts supplied by reference TRBV7-3 and TRBJ2-3, is GAGVSQTPSNKVTEKGKYVELRCDPISGHTALYWYRQSLGQGPEFLIYFQGTGAADDSGLPNDRFFAVRPEGSVSTLKIQRTERGDSAVYLCASSSTITDTQYFGPGTRLTVL.

CDR3 loop: CASSRGRDSNQPQHF. CDR3 coding DNA: TGTGCCAGCAGCCGCGGACGGGATAGCAATCAGCCCCAGCATTTT. The rearrangement uses TRBV2 and TRBJ1-5; no definite D call. V was pared by 6 bases and J by 0 bases, with 12 bases between. The CDR3 runs to 15 residues. Germline values: CDR1 SNHLY, CDR2 FYNNEI.

The chain uses TRBV6-5 and TRBJ2-7; 7 bases fit TRBD2. Trimming cost V 0 bases and J 4 bases; bases outside gene matches: 6. CDR3 length equals 15 residues. Germline V gives CDR1 MNHEY, CDR2 SVGAGI. The CDR3 loop reads CASSYSSSGTYEQYF. The CDR3 DNA reads TGTGCCAGCAGTTACTCGTCTAGCGGAACTTACGAGCAGTACTTC.

In this sample, this clone turned up once. Being one base from a much bigger clone, this may be a read error. The genes are TRBV5-4 and TRBJ1-1; D gene ambiguous. V gave up 0 bases and J gave up 0 bases, with 3 bases separating them. Germline V lookup: CDR1 SGHNT, CDR2 YYREEE (reference sequence). The CDR3 length is 13 residues. CDR3 loop: CASSLDMNTEAFF. In DNA, the CDR3 is TGTGCCAGCAGCTTGGACATGAACACTGAAGCTTTCTTT. The variable domain in full, with the rest retrieved from reference TRBV5-4 and TRBJ1-1, is ETGVTQSPTHLIKTRGQQVTLRCSSQSGHNTVSWYQQALGQGPQFIFQYYREEENGRGNFPPRFSGLQFPNYSSELNVNALELDDSALYLCASSLDMNTEAFFGQGTRLTVV.

The chain has TRBV7-7 and TRBJ2-1, with 7 bases lining up with TRBD2. Trimming removed 5 bases from V and 10 bases from J; junction bases left unmatched: 5. CDR3 length equals 12 residues. CDR1 and CDR2 from the germline V gene are SSHAT and FNYEAQ (reference sequence). In nucleotides, the CDR3 is TGTGCCAGCAGCCCCGGGGGGATAGAGCAGTTCTTC. Protein product: CASSPGGIEQFF. The variable domain in full, completed from reference TRBV7-7 and TRBJ2-1, reads GAGVSQSPRYKVTKRGQDVTLRCDPISSHATLYWYQQALGQGPEFLTYFNYEAQPDKSGLPSDRFSAERPEGSISTLTIQRTEQRDSAMYRCASSPGGIEQFFGPGTRLTVL.

In the case of this clone: Other nucleotide sequences from this sample produce the same CDR3. The chain uses TRBV2 and TRBJ2-7; perhaps D is TRBD1 or TRBD2 (5 bases each). CDR3 length equals 10 residues. V was cut by 8 bases and J by 6 bases, with 8 bases left in between. Germline CDR1 and CDR2: SNHLY and FYNNEI. The CDR3 DNA reads TGTGCCAGCGTGGGGGTCGAGCAGTACTTC. Translation: CASVGVEQYF. The complete variable domain, with remaining parts taken from reference TRBV2 and TRBJ2-7, reads EPEVTQTPSHQVTQMGQEVILRCVPISNHLYFYWYRQILGQKVEFLVSFYNNEISEKSEIFDDQFSVERPDGSNFTLKIRSTKLEDSAMYFCASVGVEQYFGPGTRLTVT.

This clone came up once. The identical CDR3 is also encoded by other nucleotide sequences in the sample. The chain recombines TRBV2 with TRBJ2-5; TRBD1 might be the D (5 bases). From germline, CDR1 is SNHLY and CDR2 FYNNEI. CDR3 size: 14 residues. V lost 1 base, J lost 2 bases, and 8 bases lay in between. The CDR3 region has the DNA TGTGCCAGCAGTGAAGGGGCAGGGCAAGAGACCCAGTACTTC. Translated, it gives CASSEGAGQETQYF. Looking up the rest from reference TRBV2 and TRBJ2-5 gives the full variable domain: EPEVTQTPSHQVTQMGQEVILRCVPISNHLYFYWYRQILGQKVEFLVSFYNNEISEKSEIFDDQFSVERPDGSNFTLKIRSTKLEDSAMYFCASSEGAGQETQYFGPGTRLLVL.

For this clone: Additional DNA sequences in this sample encode the identical CDR3. The genes are TRBV7-3 and TRBJ2-3, with 9 bases lining up with TRBD2. This CDR3 contains 14 residues. V shed 5 bases and J 3 bases; nucleotides not matched to a gene: 3. CDR1 and CDR2 (germline): SGHTA, FQGTGA. CDR3 sequence reads: CASSPGLATDTQYF. The CDR3 DNA follows: TGTGCCAGCAGCCCCGGACTAGCGACAGATACGCAGTATTTT.

Details on this clone: The identical CDR3 is also encoded by other nucleotide sequences in the sample. The V call is TRBV19, the J call TRBJ1-1; D call uncertain. The CDR3 sequence is 13 residues long. Trimming took off 1 base at V and 1 base at J, with 4 bases between the two ends. The V gene's germline CDR1 is LNHDA and CDR2 SQIVND (reference sequence). DNA of the CDR3: TGTGCCAGTAGTATAGGTCAGAACACTGAAGCTTTCTTT. Protein sequence: CASSIGQNTEAFF.

The DNA of the CDR3 is TGTGCCAGCAGTGAAGGGGGGGCAATTGAAAAACTGTTTTTT. This gives the protein CASSEGGAIEKLFF. V is TRBV6-1 and J is TRBJ1-4, with D possibly being TRBD1 (6 bases). Germline-derived CDR1 and CDR2 are MNHNS and SASEGT. Trimming removed 1 base from V and 7 bases from J, with 10 bases in between. The CDR3 contains 14 residues.

The chain employs TRBV5-1 and TRBJ2-1, with 9 positions matching TRBD2. CDR1 SGHRS and CDR2 YFSETQ come from the germline V gene. The CDR3 covers 14 residues. V shed 6 bases, J shed 3 bases, and the junction held 4 bases outside the gene matches. CDR3 nucleotide sequence: TGCGCCAGCAAACTAGCGGGCGACTACAATGAGCAGTTCTTC. Translated: CASKLAGDYNEQFF.

V gene TRBV7-2 combines with J gene TRBJ2-7; maybe TRBD2 (5 bases). With 4 bases removed from V and 6 bases from J, the gap between germline ends came to 19 bases. The CDR3 extends over 15 amino acids. Germline V CDR1 and CDR2: SGHTA, FQGNSA. The CDR3 spells CASSSTTTRWGEQYF. In DNA form, the CDR3 reads TGTGCCAGCAGCTCGACTACCACCCGTTGGGGCGAGCAGTACTTC.

The chain links TRBV4-2 to TRBJ2-7, with D unresolved. Germline CDR1 and CDR2: LGHNA and YNFKEQ. The CDR3 has 16 residues. V dropped 1 base and J dropped 0 bases, with 13 bases sitting between them. This chain's CDR3 is CASSQVFAESSYEQYF. The CDR3 DNA is TGTGCCAGCAGCCAAGTGTTTGCAGAGAGCTCCTACGAGCAGTACTTC.

This clone was picked up one time. The genes are TRBV10-3 and TRBJ1-4, with D tentatively TRBD1 (5 bases). This CDR3 spans 14 amino acids. Trimming left V 6 bases short and J 4 bases short, with 12 bases between. Germline V gene sequence: CDR1 ENHRY, CDR2 SYGVKD. The CDR3 sequence is CAIRSDRDNEKLFF. The CDR3 bases are TGTGCCATCAGATCCGACAGAGATAATGAAAAACTGTTTTTT.

This chain connects TRBV7-8 to TRBJ2-2; the match to TRBD2 covers 10 bases. This CDR3 has 19 residues. Germline-derived CDR1 and CDR2 are SGHVS and FQNEAQ. The J segment lost 5 bases and the V segment lost 5 bases, leaving 17 bases of the junction unmatched. CDR3 region: CASSHTLAGVAGGTGELFF. The CDR3 DNA reads as TGTGCCAGCAGCCACACTCTTGCGGGGGTAGCGGGAGGAACCGGGGAGCTGTTTTTT.

This clone was picked up a small number of times. J is TRBJ2-1 and V is TRBV10-3; no definite D call. Trimming removed 11 bases from V and 6 bases from J, with 17 bases in between. The CDR3 runs 13 residues. CDR1 and CDR2 (germline): ENHRY, SYGVKD. The CDR3: CASRGQVGNEQFF. DNA of the CDR3: TGTGCCTCGCGTGGCCAGGTTGGCAATGAGCAGTTCTTC.